The present T cell receptor (beta chain) was sequenced within a study of blood T cell repertoires in COVID-19. The overall study: The study drew acute and convalescent COVID-19 samples from the United States, Italy and Spain. PBMCs, B-cell-depleted T cells, or T cells were the source of the cDNA or gDNA that made up the material.

The repertoire was sequenced with immunoSEQ multiplex PCR; TCRdb's copy has only in-frame clones and lacks some. The sample has over 150,000 clones; 70% to 90% are singletons. CDR3 length: 13 residues. Germline loops: CDR1 SGHDN, CDR2 FVKESK. V was cut by 1 base and J by 6 bases, with 9 bases left in between. Patients of the Seattle cohort, enrolled during active infection, were followed longitudinally. Sample: peripheral blood. V gene TRBV14 combines with J gene TRBJ1-1, with D possibly being TRBD1 (5 bases). The receptor's source is a man between 60 and 70 years old with COVID-19, enrolled during active disease. CDR3 protein: CASSQAGWAEAFF. The CDR3 nucleotides read TGTGCCAGCAGCCAAGCAGGGTGGGCTGAAGCTTTCTTT.